The 25 T cell receptor beta chains reported below all come from one sample, sequenced in a study of shared clonotypes between healthy human individuals. Data came from immunoSEQ multiplex PCR; TCRdb stores just in-frame clones and leaves some out. The profile shows approximately 1.9 million clones, 93% of them singletons. Positively selected for CCR7, the CD45RO-negative cells used as naive CD8 cells excluded terminally differentiated effector memory CD45RA+ cells. Sequencing was performed on naive CD8+ T cells from PBMCs. Receptor source: a man aged 18 to 35 in good health. Some clones in this sample may be carry-over from other donors' samples.

The genes are TRBV29-1 and TRBJ2-1, with 8 nucleotides matching TRBD2. This CDR3 has 16 residues. CDR1 is SQVTM and CDR2 is ANQGSEA in the germline V gene. The J segment lost 1 base and the V segment lost 1 base, leaving 6 bases of the junction unmatched. As DNA, the CDR3 is TGCAGCGTTGAAGGGGTAGCGGGATTTTCCTACAATGAGCAGTTCTTC. It yields the protein CSVEGVAGFSYNEQFF.

CDR3 loop: CASSAAPGSYGYTF. CDR3 DNA sequence: TGTGCCAGCAGTGCAGCTCCAGGTTCCTATGGCTACACCTTC. The chain carries TRBV6-4 and TRBJ1-2; the D is unclear. V lost 4 bases, J lost 4 bases, and 13 bases lay in between. The CDR3 loop spans 14 amino acids. CDR1 is MRHNA and CDR2 is SNTAGT in the germline V gene.

The rearrangement joins TRBV5-6 to TRBJ2-3, with D perhaps being TRBD1 or TRBD2 (5 bases each). V lost 1 base and J lost 0, with 12 bases in between. The CDR3 loop spans 16 amino acids. CDR1 is SGHDT, CDR2 YYEEEE, per germline. The CDR3 DNA follows: TGTGCCAGCAGCTTGTCCGGGGCCCTCAGCACAGATACGCAGTATTTT. It codes for CASSLSGALSTDTQYF.

The rearrangement joins TRBV5-4 to TRBJ1-4; D gene unclear. Germline V gene sequence: CDR1 SGHNT, CDR2 YYREEE (reference sequence). V was cut by 4 bases and J by 0 bases, with 10 bases left in between. This CDR3 region has 15 residues. CDR3 loop: CASSRLGATNEKLFF. The CDR3 DNA reads as TGTGCCAGCAGCCGGCTGGGAGCAACTAATGAAAAACTGTTTTTT. The entire variable domain, with the rest obtained from reference TRBV5-4 and TRBJ1-4, is as follows: ETGVTQSPTHLIKTRGQQVTLRCSSQSGHNTVSWYQQALGQGPQFIFQYYREEENGRGNFPPRFSGLQFPNYSSELNVNALELDDSALYLCASSRLGATNEKLFFGSGTQLSVL.

This clone was seen only once. The chain joins TRBV27 to TRBJ1-5; 9 bases line up with TRBD1. Germline-derived CDR1 and CDR2 are MNHEY and SMNVEV (reference sequence). With 6 bases clipped from V and 7 bases from J, the junction kept 10 bases outside the gene matches. The CDR3 totals 15 residues. The CDR3 reads CASRPTGGAGQPQHF. Written as DNA, the CDR3 is TGTGCCAGCAGACCGACAGGGGGAGCAGGGCAGCCCCAGCATTTT.

This clone was detected only once. The chain's CDR3 is CASRRGLAVDSSYEQYF. The CDR3, as DNA: TGTGCCAGCAGAAGGGGGTTGGCGGTTGACAGCTCCTACGAGCAGTACTTC. This rearrangement joins TRBV7-2 to TRBJ2-7, with a tentative D call TRBD1 (6 bases). The CDR3 runs to 17 residues. Germline V lookup: CDR1 SGHTA, CDR2 FQGNSA. The V end was cut by 6 bases, the J end by 0 bases, with 21 bases between. Based on the CDR3 plus reference TRBV7-2 and TRBJ2-7, the full variable domain is GAGVSQSPSNKVTEKGKDVELRCDPISGHTALYWYRQSLGQGLEFLIYFQGNSAPDKSGLPSDRFSAERTGGSVSTLTIQRTQQEDSAVYLCASRRGLAVDSSYEQYFGPGTRLTVT.

J is TRBJ2-7 and V is TRBV2; tentatively, D is TRBD2 (6 bases). This CDR3 comprises 12 residues. V shed 5 bases and J shed 5 bases, with 10 bases lying between them. In germline, CDR1 is SNHLY, CDR2 FYNNEI. The CDR3 loop reads CASSPTRNEQYF. CDR3 nucleotide sequence: TGTGCCAGCAGTCCGACTAGAAACGAGCAGTACTTC.

V and J are TRBV2 and TRBJ1-2, with a weak D call TRBD1 (5 bases). Germline V lookup: CDR1 SNHLY, CDR2 FYNNEI. V lost 2 bases and J 4 bases, leaving 8 bases between the germline ends. CDR3 length equals 13 residues. The CDR3 is CASSERTLYGYTF. The CDR3 DNA sequence: TGTGCCAGCAGTGAACGGACACTCTATGGCTACACCTTC.

The J gene is TRBJ1-1, the V gene TRBV28; no clear D gene. This CDR3 has 12 residues. Germline V CDR1 and CDR2: MDHEN, SYDVKM. Deletions cut 8 bases from V and 5 bases from J, with 12 bases between. The CDR3 sequence is CASLHAETEAFF. The CDR3 DNA reads as TGTGCCAGCCTGCATGCTGAGACTGAAGCTTTCTTT.

This clone was seen only once. The V gene is TRBV6-1, the J gene TRBJ2-7; 10 nucleotides align to TRBD2. This CDR3 comprises 15 residues. Germline trimming cut 1 base from V and 4 bases from J; bases unmatched to any gene: 4. Germline CDR1 is MNHNS and CDR2 is SASEGT. As DNA, the CDR3 is TGTGCCAGCAGTGAAGGAGTAGCGGGAGGATACGAGCAGTACTTC. It encodes CASSEGVAGGYEQYF.

This clone occurred once. The V and J genes are TRBV7-3 and TRBJ2-7, with 9 positions matching TRBD1. This CDR3 has 15 residues. CDR1 and CDR2 (germline): SGHTA, FQGTGA. V shed 2 bases and J 4 bases; nucleotides not matched to a gene: 6. CDR3 sequence (DNA): TGTGCCAGCAGCTTATCCGGGACAGGGCAGTACGAGCAGTACTTC. Its protein product is CASSLSGTGQYEQYF.

This CDR3 reads CASSLEPAAYGYTF. The CDR3 DNA reads as TGTGCCAGCAGCTTGGAGCCGGCAGCCTATGGCTACACCTTC. The chain couples TRBV5-6 to TRBJ1-2; unclear D gene. Trimming took off 0 bases at V and 4 bases at J, with 10 bases between the two ends. Germline CDR1 SGHDT, CDR2 YYEEEE. The CDR3 has 14 amino acids.

This clone came up a few times. The chain employs TRBV29-1 and TRBJ1-1, with a tentative D call TRBD1 (6 bases). With 3 bases removed from V and 5 bases from J, the gap between germline ends came to 13 bases. The germline V gene has CDR1 SQVTM and CDR2 ANQGSEA. The CDR3 spans 13 residues. The CDR3: CSVEPGAGTEAFF. The DNA of the CDR3 is TGCAGCGTTGAGCCGGGGGCGGGGACTGAAGCTTTCTTT. The full variable domain, rest sourced from reference TRBV29-1 and TRBJ1-1, is SAVISQKPSRDICQRGTSLTIQCQVDSQVTMMFWYRQQPGQSLTLIATANQGSEATYESGFVIDKFPISRPNLTFSTLTVSNMSPEDSSIYLCSVEPGAGTEAFFGQGTRLTVV.

About this clone itself: The same CDR3 arises from other DNA sequences in this sample as well. The V call is TRBV28, the J call TRBJ2-3, with D unclear. Trimming stripped 3 bases from V and 4 bases from J, with 8 bases between. The germline CDR1 and CDR2 sequences are MDHEN and SYDVKM. The CDR3 consists of 13 residues. The CDR3 loop is CASSFLVADTQYF. Here the CDR3 DNA reads TGTGCCAGCAGTTTTCTAGTAGCAGATACGCAGTATTTT.

This clone was seen just once. Other DNA sequences in the same sample also yield this CDR3. The rearrangement joins TRBV19 to TRBJ1-1, with D perhaps TRBD1 (5 bases). This CDR3 has 14 residues. V lost 2 bases to trimming and J lost 1 base, with 8 bases between them. Germline values: CDR1 LNHDA, CDR2 SQIVND (reference sequence). The CDR3 region has the DNA TGTGCCAGTAGTATAACAGGAGCGAACACTGAAGCTTTCTTT. Its protein is CASSITGANTEAFF. The whole variable domain, filled in from reference TRBV19 and TRBJ1-1, reads DGGITQSPKYLFRKEGQNVTLSCEQNLNHDAMYWYRQDPGQGLRLIYYSQIVNDFQKGDIAEGYSVSREKKESFPLTVTSAQKNPTAFYLCASSITGANTEAFFGQGTRLTVV.

The gene calls are TRBV2 and TRBJ1-5; D gene unclear. The CDR3 totals 14 residues. The ends were cut back, 1 base at V and 3 bases at J, with 7 bases in the middle. The germline gives CDR1 SNHLY, CDR2 FYNNEI. The CDR3 DNA reads as TGTGCCAGCAGTGAAGGTACATACAATCAGCCCCAGCATTTT. Protein sequence: CASSEGTYNQPQHF.

The chain employs TRBV7-9 and TRBJ2-2; D is undetermined. The germline gives CDR1 SEHNR, CDR2 FQNEAQ (reference sequence). The CDR3 has 15 residues. V lost 1 base to trimming and J lost 2 bases, with 8 bases between them. The CDR3 sequence: CASSLEGFNTGELFF. DNA of the CDR3: TGTGCCAGCAGCTTAGAGGGATTCAACACCGGGGAGCTGTTTTTT. The whole variable domain, filled in from reference TRBV7-9 and TRBJ2-2, reads DTGVSQNPRHKITKRGQNVTFRCDPISEHNRLYWYRQTLGQGPEFLTYFQNEAQLEKSRLLSDRFSAERPKGSFSTLEIQRTEQGDSAMYLCASSLEGFNTGELFFGEGSRLTVL.

The V call is TRBV7-2, the J call TRBJ2-2, with TRBD1 matching over 12 bases. Germline CDR1 SGHTA, CDR2 FQGNSA. J lost 4 bases, V lost 8 bases, and 5 bases had no gene match. This CDR3 has 15 residues. CDR3 residues: CASRDRGLSTGELFF. In DNA form, the CDR3 reads TGTGCCAGCCGGGACAGGGGGCTAAGCACCGGGGAGCTGTTTTTT.

V gene TRBV28 combines with J gene TRBJ1-5; the D gene is possibly TRBD1 (6 bases). Germline V gene sequence: CDR1 MDHEN, CDR2 SYDVKM. V was pared by 3 bases and J by 3 bases, with 12 bases between. CDR3 length: 15 amino acids. CDR3 sequence reads: CASSFRGRINQPQHF. The CDR3 bases are TGTGCCAGCAGTTTTCGGGGGCGCATCAATCAGCCCCAGCATTTT.

This chain links TRBV27 with TRBJ2-4; possibly TRBD1 for D (6 bases). V lost 4 bases to trimming and J lost 3 bases, with 13 bases between them. The CDR3 covers 15 residues. Germline CDR1 reads MNHEY; CDR2 reads SMNVEV (reference sequence). The CDR3 sequence: CASSSPWGRKNIQYF. For the CDR3, the DNA is TGTGCCAGCAGTTCCCCTTGGGGGCGCAAAAACATTCAGTACTTC.

The CDR3 nucleotides read TGCGCCAGCAGCTTCACTAGCGGGATCTACGAGCAGTACTTC. It is translated as CASSFTSGIYEQYF. V gene TRBV5-1 combines with J gene TRBJ2-7; 10 nucleotides match TRBD2. V shed 2 bases, J shed 3 bases, and the junction held 2 bases outside the gene matches. This CDR3 spans 14 amino acids. Germline V gives CDR1 SGHRS, CDR2 YFSETQ.

The chain is built from TRBV7-6 and TRBJ2-1; 10 nucleotides align to TRBD2. This CDR3 region has 13 residues. CDR1 SGHVS and CDR2 FNYEAQ come from the germline V gene. J gave up 5 bases and V 8 bases, and 3 bases lay outside the gene matches. The CDR3 sequence: CASAGTSDNEQFF. DNA for the CDR3: TGTGCCAGCGCCGGGACTAGCGACAATGAGCAGTTCTTC.

This clone has just a few counts. The sample carries other DNA sequences with the same CDR3. The V and J genes are TRBV27 and TRBJ2-7; D not resolved. This CDR3 region has 13 residues. V gave up 3 bases and J gave up 0 bases, with 6 bases separating them. Germline lookup yields CDR1 MNHEY and CDR2 SMNVEV (reference sequence). The CDR3 is CASSFSSSYEQYF. The CDR3 coding sequence is TGTGCCAGCAGTTTTTCAAGCTCCTACGAGCAGTACTTC.

The CDR3 sequence is CASSWGLGDYNEQFF. The CDR3 DNA sequence: TGTGCCAGCAGCTGGGGACTAGGAGACTACAATGAGCAGTTCTTC. V is TRBV7-2 and J is TRBJ2-1; 8 bases match TRBD2. The CDR3 has 15 amino acids. Germline CDR1 is SGHTA and CDR2 is FQGNSA. J lost 3 bases, V lost 4 bases, and 5 bases had no gene match.

The CDR3 sequence is CASRLAGGTGELFF. The CDR3 DNA follows: TGTGCCAGCCGGCTAGCGGGAGGAACCGGGGAGCTGTTTTTT. The chain joins TRBV27 to TRBJ2-2; 11 bases match TRBD2. V lost 8 bases, J lost 5 bases, and 4 bases stayed unmatched. CDR3 length: 14 amino acids. Germline assignment: CDR1 MNHEY and CDR2 SMNVEV (reference sequence).